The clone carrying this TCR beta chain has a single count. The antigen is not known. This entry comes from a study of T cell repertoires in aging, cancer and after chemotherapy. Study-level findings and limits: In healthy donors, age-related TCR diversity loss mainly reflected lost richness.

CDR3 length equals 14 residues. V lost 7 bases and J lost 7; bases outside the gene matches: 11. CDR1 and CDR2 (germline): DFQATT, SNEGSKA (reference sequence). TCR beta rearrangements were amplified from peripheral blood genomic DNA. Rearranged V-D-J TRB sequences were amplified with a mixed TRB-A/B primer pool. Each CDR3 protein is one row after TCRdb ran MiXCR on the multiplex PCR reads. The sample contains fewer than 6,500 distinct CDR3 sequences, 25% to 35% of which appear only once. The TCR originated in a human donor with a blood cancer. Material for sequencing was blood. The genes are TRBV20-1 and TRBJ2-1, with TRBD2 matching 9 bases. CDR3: CSVHLAGRANEQFF. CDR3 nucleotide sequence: TGCAGTGTGCACCTAGCGGGAAGAGCAAATGAGCAGTTCTTC.